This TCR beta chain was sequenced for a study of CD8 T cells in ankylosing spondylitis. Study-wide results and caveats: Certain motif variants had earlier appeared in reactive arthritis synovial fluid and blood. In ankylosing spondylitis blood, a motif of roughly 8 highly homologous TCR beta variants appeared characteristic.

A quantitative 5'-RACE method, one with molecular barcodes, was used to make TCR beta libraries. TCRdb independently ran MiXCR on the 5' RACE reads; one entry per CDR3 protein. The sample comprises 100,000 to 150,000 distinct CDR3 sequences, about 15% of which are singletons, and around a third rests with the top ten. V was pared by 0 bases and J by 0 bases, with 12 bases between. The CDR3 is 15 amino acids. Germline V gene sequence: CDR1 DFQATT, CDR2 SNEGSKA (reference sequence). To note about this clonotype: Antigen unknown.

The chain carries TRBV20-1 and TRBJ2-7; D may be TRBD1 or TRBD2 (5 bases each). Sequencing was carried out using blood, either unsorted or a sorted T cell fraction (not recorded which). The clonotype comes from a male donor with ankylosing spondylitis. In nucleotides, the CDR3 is TGCAGTGCTAGAGAATCCGGGACCCGCTCCTACGAGCAGTACTTC. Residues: CSARESGTRSYEQYF.